Following are 19 T cell receptor beta chains from one sample sequenced in a study of cytomegalovirus exposure and HLA in healthy donors. 60 Vbeta and 13 Jbeta primers were used in PCR. Some clones are missing from TCRdb's copy, which holds only in-frame ones; the method was immunoSEQ multiplex PCR. The sample holds around 90,000 clones, 62% seen once. Sequenced material: PBMCs. The origin of the receptors is a woman in her 30s in good health and CMV-seropositive.

J is TRBJ2-7 and V is TRBV18; 9 positions match TRBD1. Per the germline V gene, CDR1 is KGHSH and CDR2 is LQKENI. The CDR3 consists of 15 residues. Unmatched junction bases numbered 6, after V lost 0 bases and J lost 6 bases. CDR3 sequence (DNA): TGTGCCAGCTCACCACCCGGGACAGGGACGACCGAGCAGTACTTC. Its protein product is CASSPPGTGTTEQYF. The variable domain in full, with the rest retrieved from reference TRBV18 and TRBJ2-7, is NAGVMQNPRHLVRRRGQEARLRCSPMKGHSHVYWYRQLPEEGLKFMVYLQKENIIDESGMPKERFSAEFPKEGPSILRIQQVVRGDSAAYFCASSPPGTGTTEQYFGPGTRLTVT.

This chain links TRBV7-8 with TRBJ1-5; D gene unclear. The CDR3 consists of 17 residues. CDR1 and CDR2 (germline): SGHVS, FQNEAQ. Trimming removed 6 bases from V and 1 base from J, with 19 bases in between. CDR3 loop: CASSSTGEELSNQPQHF. As DNA, the CDR3 is TGTGCCAGCAGTTCCACCGGAGAGGAATTGAGCAATCAGCCCCAGCATTTT.

This clone was seen a handful of times. One junction end disagrees with the germline gene, perhaps due to a read error. V usage is TRBV28 and J usage is TRBJ2-1, with a tentative D call TRBD2 (5 bases). The CDR3 runs to 13 residues. Germline lookup yields CDR1 MDHEN and CDR2 SYDVKM. In DNA form, the CDR3 reads TGTGCCAGCAGTTTGCCGCGGAGGTTGGTCACACTCTTC. Residues: CASSLPRRLVTLF.

This clone was observed a few times. This rearrangement joins TRBV5-6 to TRBJ1-4; 7 nucleotides line up with TRBD1. The length of the CDR3 is 16 residues. J was trimmed by 10 bases and V by 2 bases; bases with no gene match: 14. Germline V gives CDR1 SGHDT, CDR2 YYEEEE. The CDR3 DNA follows: TGTGCCAGCAGCTTAGACCGACAGGGATCAGGCGTAAAACTGTTTTTT. This encodes CASSLDRQGSGVKLFF. Full variable domain (remainder filled in from reference TRBV5-6 and TRBJ1-4): DAGVTQSPTHLIKTRGQQVTLRCSPKSGHDTVSWYQQALGQGPQFIFQYYEEEERQRGNFPDRFSGHQFPNYSSELNVNALLLGDSALYLCASSLDRQGSGVKLFFGSGTQLSVL.

The chain has TRBV27 and TRBJ1-3; D is unresolved. Germline CDR1 is MNHEY and CDR2 is SMNVEV (reference sequence). CDR3 length equals 13 residues. V was shortened by 5 bases and J by 0 bases, with 5 bases between the two germline ends. CDR3 residues: CASSLASGNTIYF. Here the CDR3 DNA reads TGTGCCAGCAGTCTGGCCTCTGGAAACACCATATATTTT.

CDR3 protein: CASSPGGGYTF. The DNA of the CDR3 is TGTGCCAGCAGCCCAGGGGGGGGCTACACCTTC. The V gene is TRBV5-6, the J gene TRBJ1-2, with 7 bases identical to TRBD1. The CDR3 sequence is 11 residues long. Germline V gene lookup returns CDR1 SGHDT and CDR2 YYEEEE. After removal of 4 bases from V and 8 bases from J, the junction contained 2 bases not matched to a gene.

The V call is TRBV10-3, the J call TRBJ1-6, with a tentative D call TRBD1 (5 bases). Germline CDR1 ENHRY, CDR2 SYGVKD. The V end was cut by 6 bases, the J end by 8 bases, with 14 bases between. This CDR3 region has 14 residues. This CDR3 reads CAISTRGGDSPLHF. DNA of the CDR3: TGTGCCATCAGCACTCGGGGGGGAGATTCACCCCTCCACTTT.

This clone showed up just a few times. This sequence joins TRBV28 and TRBJ2-1, with 9 bases aligning to TRBD2. Per germline, CDR1 MDHEN and CDR2 SYDVKM. This CDR3 contains 17 residues. V trimming: 8 bases; J trimming: 8 bases; junction bases outside the gene matches: 19. The CDR3 DNA reads TGTGCCAGCTACAAAAGGGCCCTAGCGGGGAGGGGGCATGAGCAGTTCTTC. It yields the protein CASYKRALAGRGHEQFF.

The chain recombines TRBV2 with TRBJ2-3; no reliable D call. V was cut by 8 bases and J by 2 bases, with 11 bases left in between. The CDR3 is 13 residues long. Germline V gene lookup returns CDR1 SNHLY and CDR2 FYNNEI. The CDR3 coding sequence is TGTGCCAGCGTAGCATGGATCACAGATACGCAGTATTTT. It yields the protein CASVAWITDTQYF.

This clone appeared a few times. V usage is TRBV2 and J usage is TRBJ2-5, with 8 bases lining up with TRBD1. The DNA end lines up better with TRBJ2-7; the J call may be wrong. The CDR3 covers 13 residues. CDR1 is SNHLY and CDR2 is FYNNEI in the germline V gene. CDR3 in DNA: TGTGCCAAGGGAGGACAGGGTGGTGGCGAGCAGTACTTC. Translating gives CAKGGQGGGEQYF.

The rearrangement joins TRBV18 to TRBJ2-2, with D possibly matching TRBD2 (5 bases). The germline gives CDR1 KGHSH, CDR2 LQKENI. The CDR3 sequence is 16 residues long. Trimming removed 0 bases from V and 0 bases from J, with 8 bases in between. CDR3 loop: CASSPPSRANTGELFF. Here the CDR3 DNA reads TGTGCCAGCTCACCACCGTCGAGGGCGAACACCGGGGAGCTGTTTTTT.

The CDR3 is CASSAVTYNEQFF. For the CDR3, the DNA is TGCGCCAGCAGCGCGGTAACTTACAATGAGCAGTTCTTC. This chain uses TRBV5-1 with TRBJ2-1; D uncertain. The germline V and J ends were trimmed by 4 bases and 4 bases, with 9 bases remaining between them. The CDR3 is made up of 13 amino acids. The germline V gene has CDR1 SGHRS and CDR2 YFSETQ.

The chain combines TRBV5-5 with TRBJ1-6; TRBD1 matches at 7 bases. Germline CDR1 and CDR2: SGHKS and YYEKEE (reference sequence). Trimming took 0 bases from V and 9 from J; bases not matched to a gene: 9. This CDR3 spans 16 amino acids. Here the CDR3 DNA reads TGTGCCAGCAGCTTGGACATTCTAGGGGGCGCTTCACCCCTCCACTTT. Protein: CASSLDILGGASPLHF.

A few counts support this clone. The chain combines TRBV7-2 with TRBJ2-3, with TRBD2 as a possible D gene (5 bases). The CDR3 extends over 14 amino acids. V gave up 1 base and J gave up 2 bases, with 7 bases separating them. Germline lookup yields CDR1 SGHTA and CDR2 FQGNSA. The chain's CDR3 is CASSLGTPTDTQYF. Here the CDR3 DNA reads TGTGCCAGCAGCTTAGGGACTCCCACAGATACGCAGTATTTT.

This clone occurred a few times. The V call is TRBV7-9, the J call TRBJ2-1, with a weak D call TRBD2 (5 bases). V lost 8 bases to trimming and J lost 7 bases, with 9 bases between them. This CDR3 has 11 residues. In germline, CDR1 is SEHNR, CDR2 FQNEAQ (reference sequence). CDR3 amino acids: CASGGGNEQFF. The CDR3 region has the DNA TGTGCCAGCGGAGGTGGAAATGAGCAGTTCTTC.

J is TRBJ2-7 and V is TRBV5-1; a possible D gene is TRBD1 (5 bases). V lost 2 bases, J lost 4 bases, and 13 bases lay in between. Germline-derived CDR1 and CDR2 are SGHRS and YFSETQ. This CDR3 is built from 14 residues. The CDR3 nucleotides are TGCGCCAGCAGCTTAGGGGTTGAAATATACGAGCAGTACTTC. Protein sequence: CASSLGVEIYEQYF.

This clone came up once. The gene calls are TRBV6-5 and TRBJ2-1; a possible D gene is TRBD1 (5 bases). Trimming took off 2 bases at V and 13 bases at J, with 9 bases between the two ends. Germline V gene lookup returns CDR1 MNHEY and CDR2 SVGAGI. CDR3 size: 11 residues. The CDR3 here is CASSYRGSQFF. CDR3 coding DNA: TGTGCCAGCAGTTACAGGGGCTCCCAGTTCTTC.

This clone was counted a few times. The chain has TRBV9 and TRBJ1-3; no firm D call. CDR1 and CDR2 (germline): SGDLS, YYNGEE. This CDR3 spans 16 amino acids. Trimming cost V 0 bases and J 0 bases, with 10 bases left between them. The DNA for the CDR3 is TGTGCCAGCAGCGTAGATGGGCTGAGCTCTGGAAACACCATATATTTT. Its translation is CASSVDGLSSGNTIYF.

This clone was seen a few times. This chain joins TRBV7-2 and TRBJ2-7, with D uncertain. The ends were cut back, 3 bases at V and 1 base at J, with 7 bases in the middle. Germline assignment: CDR1 SGHTA and CDR2 FQGNSA. CDR3 length: 13 amino acids. The CDR3 DNA reads TGTGCCAGCAGCTTCGGCGGTTCCTACGAGCAGTACTTC. This gives the protein CASSFGGSYEQYF.